This TCR beta chain emerged from a study of T cell responses to AZD1222 COVID-19 vaccine. About this clone: The antigen remains unidentified.

Libraries were prepared by immunoSEQ multiplex PCR; TCRdb keeps only in-frame clonotypes and omits some of them. The sample has 200,000 or so clones, over 85% seen once. Per the germline V gene, CDR1 is SGHTS and CDR2 is YDEGEE. The CDR3 totals 14 residues. Unmatched junction bases numbered 8, after V lost 4 bases and J lost 10 bases. Study conclusions and caveats: Spike was spanned by vaccine-associated CD4 TCRs, which were dominant at 160-218 and 743-854. Unmutated variant regions reportedly attract nearly half of all spike-specific TCRs. Sampling that yielded the repertoires occurred only after the peak T cell response. AZD1222 recipients seropositive at baseline numbered only six.

The sample here was peripheral blood, taken 28 days after the second AZD1222 dose. The clonotype originates from an adult who received the AZD1222 COVID-19 vaccine. J is TRBJ1-6 and V is TRBV5-8; 7 bases map to TRBD1. CDR3 sequence: CASSPGTVRSPLHF. The CDR3 region has the DNA TGTGCCAGCAGCCCAGGGACAGTTCGCTCACCCCTCCACTTT.